A single sample is the source of the 23 T cell receptor beta chains below, sequenced in a study of cytomegalovirus exposure and HLA in healthy donors. Assay used: immunoSEQ multiplex PCR; TCRdb lists only in-frame clones, some missing. The sample has hundreds of thousands of clones, more than 75% seen once. Source material: PBMCs. All receptors come from a woman under 30 in good health and CMV-seropositive.

This clone was recorded once. The CDR3 region is CASSLQETQYF. The CDR3 DNA sequence: TGTGCCAGCAGTTTACAAGAGACCCAGTACTTC. The chain uses TRBV6-6 and TRBJ2-5, with D hard to call. CDR3 length equals 11 residues. The V gene lost 4 bases and the J gene lost 2 bases, with 2 bases spanning the gap. Germline CDR1 and CDR2: MNHNY and SVGAGI (reference sequence).

The CDR3 here is CASSLSTGEYGIQYF. CDR3 nucleotides: TGTGCCAGCTCACTTTCTACAGGGGAGTATGGCATTCAGTACTTC. V and J are TRBV18 and TRBJ2-4, with 7 nucleotides matching TRBD1. V lost 4 bases, J lost 9 bases, and 12 bases stayed unmatched. Germline V gene sequence: CDR1 KGHSH, CDR2 LQKENI. The CDR3 spans 15 residues.

V and J are TRBV29-1 and TRBJ2-7; 7 bases fit TRBD1. V gave up 3 bases and J gave up 0 bases; unmatched junction bases: 14. CDR1 and CDR2 (germline): SQVTM, ANQGSEA. The CDR3 consists of 17 residues. The CDR3 region has the DNA TGCAGCGTTGATCGGACAGGAATCCCCTTCTTCTCCTACGAGCAGTACTTC. This codes for CSVDRTGIPFFSYEQYF.

This clone was counted only a few times. The CDR3 here is CAWAGDEKLFF. CDR3 in DNA: TGTGCCTGGGCTGGAGACGAAAAACTGTTTTTT. The V and J genes are TRBV30 and TRBJ1-4; D gene unclear. Trimming left V 5 bases short and J 8 bases short, with 9 bases between. CDR3 length: 11 amino acids. Germline values: CDR1 GTSNPN, CDR2 SVGIG (reference sequence).

V usage is TRBV12-5 and J usage is TRBJ2-1, with D possibly TRBD2 on 5 matching bases. The CDR3 spans 15 residues. Trimming removed 6 bases at V and 6 bases at J, with 18 bases between. Germline V gene data show CDR1 as LGHNT and CDR2 as FRNRAP. DNA of the CDR3: TGTGCTAGTGGCCTTATGGTCGTCGCGGGCAATGAGCAGTTCTTC. This codes for CASGLMVVAGNEQFF.

The chain uses TRBV28 and TRBJ2-7, with 12 bases lining up with TRBD1. The CDR3 is made up of 15 amino acids. Germline V gene sequence: CDR1 MDHEN, CDR2 SYDVKM. Trimming at V came to 3 bases and at J to 6 bases, leaving 6 bases not matched to a gene. The CDR3 spells CASSFRDRGQGEQYF. The CDR3, as DNA: TGTGCCAGCAGTTTCCGGGACAGGGGGCAAGGCGAGCAGTACTTC. The variable domain in full, with the rest retrieved from reference TRBV28 and TRBJ2-7, is DVKVTQSSRYLVKRTGEKVFLECVQDMDHENMFWYRQDPGLGLRLIYFSYDVKMKEKGDIPEGYSVSREKKERFSLILESASTNQTSMYLCASSFRDRGQGEQYFGPGTRLTVT.

CDR3 nucleotides: TGTGCCAGCAGCTCCAGGGGGCTCCTTGATAATGAGCAGTTCTTC. Its translation is CASSSRGLLDNEQFF. This chain uses TRBV5-8 with TRBJ2-1, with TRBD1 matching over 8 bases. The ends lost 3 bases at V and 7 bases at J; junction bases unmatched: 9. Per the germline V gene, CDR1 is SGHTS and CDR2 is YDEGEE. This CDR3 spans 15 amino acids.

V and J are TRBV7-9 and TRBJ1-2, with D possibly being TRBD1 (6 bases). The CDR3 sequence is 15 residues long. Germline V lookup: CDR1 SEHNR, CDR2 FQNEAQ (reference sequence). Between the trimmed V and J ends, which lost 5 bases and 2 bases, there was a span of 15 bases. In DNA, the CDR3 is TGTGCCAGCAGCGACCGACAGGCGCTCAACTATGGCTACACCTTC. As protein: CASSDRQALNYGYTF.

V is TRBV19 and J is TRBJ2-2, with TRBD2 as a possible D gene (6 bases). The CDR3 runs to 13 residues. V lost 7 bases to trimming and J lost 7 bases, with 13 bases between them. Germline loops: CDR1 LNHDA, CDR2 SQIVND (reference sequence). CDR3 coding DNA: TGTGCCAGTAAACTAGAGGGAGGCGGGGAGCTGTTTTTT. Protein sequence: CASKLEGGGELFF. Supplemented by reference TRBV19 and TRBJ2-2, the full variable domain reads DGGITQSPKYLFRKEGQNVTLSCEQNLNHDAMYWYRQDPGQGLRLIYYSQIVNDFQKGDIAEGYSVSREKKESFPLTVTSAQKNPTAFYLCASKLEGGGELFFGEGSRLTVL.

V usage is TRBV7-9 and J usage is TRBJ2-7, with 10 bases identical to TRBD1. In germline, CDR1 is SEHNR, CDR2 FQNEAQ (reference sequence). Losses at the gene ends were 5 bases for V and 7 bases for J; bases not matched to a gene: 11. The CDR3 length is 15 residues. This CDR3 reads CASSRHGTGVGEQYF. CDR3 DNA sequence: TGTGCCAGCAGCCGGCACGGGACAGGGGTGGGTGAGCAGTACTTC. The full variable domain, its missing parts supplied by reference TRBV7-9 and TRBJ2-7, is DTGVSQNPRHKITKRGQNVTFRCDPISEHNRLYWYRQTLGQGPEFLTYFQNEAQLEKSRLLSDRFSAERPKGSFSTLEIQRTEQGDSAMYLCASSRHGTGVGEQYFGPGTRLTVT.

The chain is built from TRBV5-1 and TRBJ2-7, with 10 bases that match TRBD1. This CDR3 comprises 15 residues. V gave up 4 bases and J gave up 5 bases; unmatched junction bases: 9. The germline CDR1 and CDR2 sequences are SGHRS and YFSETQ. In DNA, the CDR3 is TGCGCCAGCAGCCCGCGACGGACAGGGGGGAACGAGCAGTACTTC. This encodes CASSPRRTGGNEQYF.

The chain has TRBV9 and TRBJ2-5, with D maybe TRBD2 (6 bases). The CDR3 is 15 amino acids. Between the trimmed V and J ends, which lost 4 bases and 4 bases, there was a span of 17 bases. Germline V gene lookup returns CDR1 SGDLS and CDR2 YYNGEE. CDR3 residues: CASSLGGRLGETQYF. CDR3 nucleotide sequence: TGTGCCAGCAGCTTGGGGGGTCGACTAGGAGAGACCCAGTACTTC. Drawing the rest from reference TRBV9 and TRBJ2-5, the complete variable domain is DSGVTQTPKHLITATGQRVTLRCSPRSGDLSVYWYQQSLDQGLQFLIQYYNGEERAKGNILERFSAQQFPDLHSELNLSSLELGDSALYFCASSLGGRLGETQYFGPGTRLLVL.

This clone was found a few times. This chain joins TRBV21-1 and TRBJ1-5; the D segment call TRBD1 is taken from the table without a DNA check. TRBV21-1 is annotated as a pseudogene. This CDR3 region has 16 residues. CDR3 region: CASTAGQGASNQPQHF. CDR3 nucleotides: TGTGCCAGCACCGCAGGACAGGGTGCGAGCAATCAGCCCCAGCATTTT.

V usage is TRBV4-1 and J usage is TRBJ1-2; D is perhaps TRBD1 (5 bases). Germline V gives CDR1 MGHRA, CDR2 YSYEKL. CDR3 size: 18 residues. Trimming took 1 base from V and 0 from J, leaving 18 bases between them. The CDR3 nucleotides read TGCGCCAGCAGCCAAGGCCAAGGGGCACAGAAAACTAACTATGGCTACACCTTC. Translated: CASSQGQGAQKTNYGYTF.

With respect to this clone: At one boundary the junction diverges from the germline segment, which might be a read error. The V gene is TRBV27, the J gene TRBJ2-6, with 14 bases fitting TRBD2. The CDR3 runs 21 residues. Germline V lookup: CDR1 MNHEY, CDR2 SMNVEV (reference sequence). DNA of the CDR3: TGTGCCAGCAGATTATTGGGACTAGCGGGAGACTCCAACTCTGGGGCCAACGTCCTGACTTTC. It encodes CASRLLGLAGDSNSGANVLTF.

This clone was found once. The gene calls are TRBV7-6 and TRBJ1-2; perhaps TRBD1 as D (6 bases). Germline V gene lookup returns CDR1 SGHVS and CDR2 FNYEAQ. The CDR3 totals 15 residues. The V and J ends lost 2 bases and 4 bases respectively, with 14 bases between them. The CDR3, as DNA: TGTGCCAGCAGCTTATCGGCAGGGGTTTTCTATGGCTACACCTTC. Translation: CASSLSAGVFYGYTF.

Here the CDR3 DNA reads TGTGCCAGCAGTGAAGTTGGGGCACAGGCTGGAAACACCATATATTTT. As protein: CASSEVGAQAGNTIYF. The chain recombines TRBV6-1 with TRBJ1-3, with D perhaps matching TRBD1 (5 bases). Germline V gene data show CDR1 as MNHNS and CDR2 as SASEGT. V dropped 1 base and J dropped 2 bases, with 12 bases sitting between them. This CDR3 region has 16 residues.

The chain carries TRBV29-1 and TRBJ2-1; 8 positions agree with TRBD2. Germline V lookup: CDR1 SQVTM, CDR2 ANQGSEA. The CDR3 has 12 amino acids. The V and J ends lost 1 base and 15 bases, in that order; junction bases with no gene match: 8. For the CDR3, the DNA is TGCAGCGTTGAAGCGGGAGGGCCCTCTGGGTTCTTC. This translates into CSVEAGGPSGFF.

The genes are TRBV4-1 and TRBJ2-1; 8 bases agree with TRBD2. The junction had 6 bases not matched to a gene; V was cut back by 0 bases and J by 5 bases. This CDR3 has 16 amino acids. The germline V gene has CDR1 MGHRA and CDR2 YSYEKL. CDR3: CASSQDWPAGDNEQFF. In DNA, the CDR3 is TGCGCCAGCAGCCAAGATTGGCCAGCGGGAGACAATGAGCAGTTCTTC.

The chain combines TRBV7-9 with TRBJ2-2, with 10 bases lining up with TRBD1. V shed 1 base, J shed 6 bases, and the junction held 8 bases outside the gene matches. Looked up from germline, CDR1 is SEHNR and CDR2 is FQNEAQ (reference sequence). The CDR3 extends over 17 amino acids. The CDR3 DNA sequence: TGTGCCAGCAGCTTAGGGGCCGGGACAGGGGTCCCCGGGGAGCTGTTTTTT. It encodes CASSLGAGTGVPGELFF.

The chain carries TRBV7-9 and TRBJ1-2, with no clear D. The CDR3 covers 12 residues. Germline lookup yields CDR1 SEHNR and CDR2 FQNEAQ (reference sequence). V shed 2 bases and J shed 8 bases, with 9 bases lying between them. The CDR3 reads CASSLLQTGYTF. CDR3 coding DNA: TGTGCCAGCAGCTTACTACAGACGGGCTACACCTTC.

The V call is TRBV28, the J call TRBJ2-5; possibly TRBD1 for D (6 bases). CDR1 and CDR2 (germline): MDHEN, SYDVKM. Trimming removed 6 bases from V and 9 bases from J, with 17 bases in between. The CDR3 length is 13 residues. CDR3 DNA sequence: TGTGCCAGCAGCTCTGGTGACAGGTCGGCCCAGTACTTC. Translated: CASSSGDRSAQYF. Filled out from reference TRBV28 and TRBJ2-5, the complete variable domain reads DVKVTQSSRYLVKRTGEKVFLECVQDMDHENMFWYRQDPGLGLRLIYFSYDVKMKEKGDIPEGYSVSREKKERFSLILESASTNQTSMYLCASSSGDRSAQYFGPGTRLLVL.

This clone was picked up one time. The chain is built from TRBV27 and TRBJ1-2, with D maybe TRBD1 (6 bases). Germline values: CDR1 MNHEY, CDR2 SMNVEV (reference sequence). The CDR3 sequence is 17 residues long. Trimming shortened V by 6 bases and J by 2 bases, and 22 bases separated the two germline ends. CDR3 bases: TGTGCCAGCAGACATGGTTGGCAGGGGATGAAGAACTATGGCTACACCTTC. This gives the protein CASRHGWQGMKNYGYTF.